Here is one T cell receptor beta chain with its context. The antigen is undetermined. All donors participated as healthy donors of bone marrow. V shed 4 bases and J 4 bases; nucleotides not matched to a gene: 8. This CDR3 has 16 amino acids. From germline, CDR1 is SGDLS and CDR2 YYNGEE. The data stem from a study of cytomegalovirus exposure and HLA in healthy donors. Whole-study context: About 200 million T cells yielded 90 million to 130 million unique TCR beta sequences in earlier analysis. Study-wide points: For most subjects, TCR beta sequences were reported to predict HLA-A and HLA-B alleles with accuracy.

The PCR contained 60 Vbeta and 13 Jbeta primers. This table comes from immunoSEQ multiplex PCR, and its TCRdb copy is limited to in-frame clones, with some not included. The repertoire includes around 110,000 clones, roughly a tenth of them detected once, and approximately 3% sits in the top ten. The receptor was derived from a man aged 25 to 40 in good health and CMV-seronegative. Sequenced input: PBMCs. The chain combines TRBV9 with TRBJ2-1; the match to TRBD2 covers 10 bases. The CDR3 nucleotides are TGTGCCAGCAGCCCTCCCCCTAGCGGGAGTTACAATGAGCAGTTCTTC. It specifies CASSPPPSGSYNEQFF.